Described below is a single T cell receptor (beta chain) sequence and its context. What it recognizes is unknown. Repertoires were generated with immunoSEQ multiplex PCR, while TCRdb's copy carries only in-frame clones and drops some. In the table there are tens of thousands of clones, less than 90% of which are singletons. This entry belongs to a study of T cell therapy after organ transplantation. The sample's time point: 20-29 weeks after completion of therapy. V was pared by 3 bases and J by 3 bases, with 10 bases of the junction left unmatched. This CDR3 comprises 16 residues. Per the germline V gene, CDR1 is MGHRA and CDR2 is YSYEKL. Notes on the study in general: Both transferred clonotypes and endogenous ones absent from products apparently reconstituted.

The material was CD8+ T cells from blood, obtained after autologous CMV-specific T cell therapy. The sequence was collected from a human patient who had received a solid organ transplant and had CMV disease. Some T cells may originate from the graft donor. The chain uses TRBV4-1 and TRBJ2-5; 7 bases are a match to TRBD1. In DNA form, the CDR3 reads TGCGCCAGCAGCCACGTTCCGGTACAGGGGAAAGAGACCCAGTACTTC. It specifies CASSHVPVQGKETQYF.